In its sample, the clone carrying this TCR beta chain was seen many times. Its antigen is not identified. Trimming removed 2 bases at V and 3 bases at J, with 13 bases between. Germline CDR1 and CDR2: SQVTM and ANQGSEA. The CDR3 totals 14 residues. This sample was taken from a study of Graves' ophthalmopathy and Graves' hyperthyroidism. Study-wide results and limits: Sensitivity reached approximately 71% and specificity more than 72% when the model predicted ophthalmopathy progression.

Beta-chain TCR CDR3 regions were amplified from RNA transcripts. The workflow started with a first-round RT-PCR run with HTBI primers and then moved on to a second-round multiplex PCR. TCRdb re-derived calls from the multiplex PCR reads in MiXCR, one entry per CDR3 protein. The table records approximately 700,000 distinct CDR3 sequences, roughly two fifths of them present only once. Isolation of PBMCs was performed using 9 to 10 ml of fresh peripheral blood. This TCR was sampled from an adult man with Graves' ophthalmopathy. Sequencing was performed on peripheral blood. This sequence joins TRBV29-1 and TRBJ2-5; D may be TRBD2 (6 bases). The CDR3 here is CSVESLAGKETQYF. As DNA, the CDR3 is TGCAGCGTTGAATCGTTGGCGGGAAAAGAGACCCAGTACTTC.